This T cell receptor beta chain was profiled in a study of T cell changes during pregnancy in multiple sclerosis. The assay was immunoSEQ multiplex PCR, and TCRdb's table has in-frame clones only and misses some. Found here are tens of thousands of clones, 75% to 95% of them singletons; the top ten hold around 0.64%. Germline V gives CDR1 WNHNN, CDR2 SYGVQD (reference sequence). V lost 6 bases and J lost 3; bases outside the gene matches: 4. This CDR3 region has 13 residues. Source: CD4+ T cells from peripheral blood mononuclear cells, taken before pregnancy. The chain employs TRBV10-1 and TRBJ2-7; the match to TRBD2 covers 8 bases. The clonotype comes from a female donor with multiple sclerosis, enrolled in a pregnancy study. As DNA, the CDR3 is TGCGCCAGCAGCAAAGCGGGAGTCTACGAGCAGTACTTC. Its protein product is CASSKAGVYEQYF.